The 21 T cell receptor beta chains in this list originate from one sample, sequenced in a study of cytomegalovirus exposure and HLA in healthy donors. Produced via immunoSEQ multiplex PCR; TCRdb's table is partial and in-frame only. The sample gives tens of thousands of clones, approximately 90% of which show up once; 1.4% to 1.5% is in the top ten. Sequenced input: PBMCs. The source of these receptors is a man between 18 and 35 years old in good health and CMV-seronegative.

The chain has TRBV18 and TRBJ1-1, with TRBD1 identical over 9 bases. V gave up 6 bases and J gave up 6 bases; unmatched junction bases: 20. The CDR3 has 18 residues. Germline V gives CDR1 KGHSH, CDR2 LQKENI. CDR3 nucleotides: TGTGCCAGCTCGCTGAATGCACAGGGGGCGGCCGCGACCGCTGAAGCTTTCTTT. It yields the protein CASSLNAQGAAATAEAFF.

In its sample, this clone was seen once. The chain is built from TRBV14 and TRBJ1-1, with D perhaps TRBD1 (6 bases). Trimming stripped 4 bases from V and 0 bases from J, with 18 bases between. This CDR3 contains 17 residues. The germline CDR1 and CDR2 sequences are SGHDN and FVKESK. The CDR3 coding sequence is TGTGCCAGCAGCCCCCCAAGGGGGGGGGCGGTGAACACTGAAGCTTTCTTT. Protein product: CASSPPRGGAVNTEAFF.

The CDR3 here is CASSQRPGAANNQPQHF. CDR3 coding DNA: TGTGCCAGTAGTCAGCGCCCAGGGGCGGCGAACAATCAGCCCCAGCATTTT. V usage is TRBV19 and J usage is TRBJ1-5, with a tentative D call TRBD1 (6 bases). Germline loops: CDR1 LNHDA, CDR2 SQIVND (reference sequence). With 5 bases removed from V and 3 bases from J, the gap between germline ends came to 20 bases. CDR3 length: 17 amino acids.

The V and J genes are TRBV7-3 and TRBJ2-5; D unclear. The CDR3 runs 14 residues. The V gene lost 1 base and the J gene lost 3 bases, with 9 bases spanning the gap. Germline assignment: CDR1 SGHTA and CDR2 FQGTGA. CDR3 in DNA: TGTGCCAGCAGCTTAAGCGGCATGGAAGAGACCCAGTACTTC. Translated, it gives CASSLSGMEETQYF.

V usage is TRBV6-4 and J usage is TRBJ2-1; 7 nucleotides agree with TRBD1. The CDR3 totals 14 residues. Trimming at V came to 4 bases and at J to 8 bases, leaving 8 bases not matched to a gene. The germline V gene encodes CDR1 MRHNA and CDR2 SNTAGT. The CDR3 loop reads CASSVQGRSDEQFF. CDR3 DNA: TGTGCCAGCAGTGTACAGGGGAGATCGGATGAGCAGTTCTTC.

V and J are TRBV27 and TRBJ2-7; the match to TRBD2 covers 12 bases. Germline V lookup: CDR1 MNHEY, CDR2 SMNVEV (reference sequence). The length of the CDR3 is 17 residues. V dropped 0 bases and J dropped 3; count of bases not matched to a gene: 6. The CDR3 DNA reads TGTGCCAGCAGTTTATCAAGACTAGCGGGAGTACACTACGAGCAGTACTTC. As protein: CASSLSRLAGVHYEQYF.

The J gene is TRBJ1-2, the V gene TRBV2, with 9 bases fitting TRBD1. V lost 10 bases, J lost 0 bases, and 15 bases stayed unmatched. CDR1 is SNHLY and CDR2 is FYNNEI in the germline V gene. This CDR3 comprises 17 residues. The CDR3 region is CATSPRTGADSNYGYTF. CDR3 DNA sequence: TGTGCCACCTCCCCCCGGACAGGGGCCGATTCTAACTATGGCTACACCTTC.

The chain employs TRBV5-1 and TRBJ2-5, with 9 bases identical to TRBD1. The germline CDR1 and CDR2 sequences are SGHRS and YFSETQ. Unmatched junction bases numbered 7, after V lost 2 bases and J lost 5 bases. The CDR3 extends over 15 amino acids. In DNA, the CDR3 is TGCGCCAGCAGCTTCGGGACAGGGATGGGGGAGACCCAGTACTTC. The encoded protein is CASSFGTGMGETQYF.

The V and J genes are TRBV5-1 and TRBJ2-7; 12 nucleotides align to TRBD2. With V trimmed by 1 base and J by 3 bases, 8 bases remained unmatched. Germline CDR1 and CDR2: SGHRS and YFSETQ. This CDR3 contains 17 residues. The CDR3 here is CASSLWTSGTPGYEQYF. CDR3 bases: TGCGCCAGCAGCTTGTGGACTAGCGGGACCCCGGGCTACGAGCAGTACTTC. The full variable domain, in which reference TRBV5-1 and TRBJ2-7 provide the parts outside the CDR3, is KAGVTQTPRYLIKTRGQQVTLSCSPISGHRSVSWYQQTPGQGLQFLFEYFSETQRNKGNFPGRFSGRQFSNSRSEMNVSTLELGDSALYLCASSLWTSGTPGYEQYFGPGTRLTVT.

The CDR3 loop is CASSSLVGRGYGYTF. The CDR3 region has the DNA TGTGCCAGCAGCAGCCTCGTTGGCCGAGGCTATGGCTACACCTTC. The V and J genes are TRBV7-9 and TRBJ1-2; D gene uncertain. V lost 5 bases to trimming and J lost 4 bases, with 17 bases between them. Germline V lookup: CDR1 SEHNR, CDR2 FQNEAQ (reference sequence). CDR3 length: 15 residues. The variable domain in full, completed from reference TRBV7-9 and TRBJ1-2, reads DTGVSQNPRHKITKRGQNVTFRCDPISEHNRLYWYRQTLGQGPEFLTYFQNEAQLEKSRLLSDRFSAERPKGSFSTLEIQRTEQGDSAMYLCASSSLVGRGYGYTFGSGTRLTVV.

The J gene is TRBJ2-2, the V gene TRBV19, with 12 nucleotides matching TRBD2. Unmatched junction bases numbered 9, after V lost 4 bases and J lost 6 bases. Germline CDR1 reads LNHDA; CDR2 reads SQIVND (reference sequence). The CDR3 runs to 17 residues. CDR3 sequence reads: CASSTTSGRSGPGELFF. CDR3 sequence (DNA): TGTGCCAGTAGTACGACTAGCGGGAGATCAGGCCCCGGGGAGCTGTTTTTT.

The J gene is TRBJ2-7, the V gene TRBV6-1; 11 nucleotides match TRBD1. J lost 5 bases, V lost 6 bases, and 3 bases had no gene match. The CDR3 totals 13 residues. CDR1 and CDR2 (germline): MNHNS, SASEGT. The CDR3 loop is CASRDRGHHEQYF. The CDR3 coding sequence is TGTGCCAGCAGGGACAGGGGGCACCACGAGCAGTACTTC.

The chain couples TRBV19 to TRBJ2-5; 13 nucleotides agree with TRBD2. This CDR3 is built from 14 residues. The trim removed 7 bases at V and 7 bases at J, leaving 6 bases unmatched. From germline, CDR1 is LNHDA and CDR2 SQIVND (reference sequence). The DNA of the CDR3 is TGTGCCAGTAAGAGGACTAGCGGGAGAGCGACCCAGTACTTC. This sequence encodes CASKRTSGRATQYF.

The V call is TRBV19, the J call TRBJ2-7; tentative D call: TRBD1 (5 bases). The V gene's germline CDR1 is LNHDA and CDR2 SQIVND (reference sequence). V was trimmed by 3 bases and J by 3 bases, leaving 6 bases between them. The CDR3 length is 12 residues. CDR3 in amino acids: CASSIDSYEQYF. In DNA form, the CDR3 reads TGTGCCAGTAGTATTGACAGCTACGAGCAGTACTTC. The full variable domain, its missing parts supplied by reference TRBV19 and TRBJ2-7, is DGGITQSPKYLFRKEGQNVTLSCEQNLNHDAMYWYRQDPGQGLRLIYYSQIVNDFQKGDIAEGYSVSREKKESFPLTVTSAQKNPTAFYLCASSIDSYEQYFGPGTRLTVT.

As to this clone: Distinct nucleotide sequences in the sample also encode this CDR3. This chain joins TRBV4-2 and TRBJ2-1; D call uncertain. Germline lookup yields CDR1 LGHNA and CDR2 YNFKEQ. Trimming shortened V by 7 bases and J by 4 bases, and 14 bases separated the two germline ends. This CDR3 contains 14 residues. This CDR3 reads CASNRQAGYNEQFF. The CDR3 region has the DNA TGTGCCAGCAACCGGCAGGCCGGATACAATGAGCAGTTCTTC.

The J gene is TRBJ2-5, the V gene TRBV18, with 8 bases identical to TRBD2. The CDR3 sequence is 14 residues long. CDR1 and CDR2 from the germline V gene are KGHSH and LQKENI. V dropped 6 bases and J dropped 5; count of bases not matched to a gene: 8. In DNA form, the CDR3 reads TGTGCCAGCTCCCCGGGAGGGCCACGGGAGACCCAGTACTTC. As protein: CASSPGGPRETQYF.

This sequence joins TRBV7-2 and TRBJ1-5; D is ambiguous. Trimming left V 1 base short and J 5 bases short, with 9 bases between. This CDR3 region has 14 residues. Germline loops: CDR1 SGHTA, CDR2 FQGNSA. The CDR3, as DNA: TGTGCCAGCAGCTTAGACGGGAGCTATCAGCCCCAGCATTTT. It codes for CASSLDGSYQPQHF. The variable domain in full, completed from reference TRBV7-2 and TRBJ1-5, reads GAGVSQSPSNKVTEKGKDVELRCDPISGHTALYWYRQSLGQGLEFLIYFQGNSAPDKSGLPSDRFSAERTGGSVSTLTIQRTQQEDSAVYLCASSLDGSYQPQHFGDGTRLSIL.

The V and J genes are TRBV6-5 and TRBJ2-5; TRBD2 might be the D (5 bases). This CDR3 is 14 amino acids long. Trimming took 10 bases from V and 2 from J, leaving 17 bases between them. From germline, CDR1 is MNHEY and CDR2 SVGAGI. For the CDR3, the DNA is TGTGCCACCGAGCCCGGGGATGGACAAGAGACCCAGTACTTC. It yields the protein CATEPGDGQETQYF.

The gene calls are TRBV27 and TRBJ2-3; D gene uncertain. V lost 2 bases and J lost 1, with 4 bases in between. The CDR3 loop spans 13 amino acids. Germline V gene data show CDR1 as MNHEY and CDR2 as SMNVEV (reference sequence). Here the CDR3 reads CASSLLRTDTQYF. The DNA of the CDR3 is TGTGCCAGCAGTTTACTCCGCACAGATACGCAGTATTTT.

Written as DNA, the CDR3 is TGTGCTAGTGGTTGGAACTCAGGGGTCGGCTACACCTTC. Translating gives CASGWNSGVGYTF. The chain joins TRBV12-5 to TRBJ1-2; D possibly corresponds to TRBD1 (6 bases). The CDR3 is 13 residues long. Trimming removed 4 bases from V and 8 bases from J, with 14 bases in between. Germline V gene data show CDR1 as LGHNT and CDR2 as FRNRAP.

This clone was observed once. This chain joins TRBV9 and TRBJ1-1; D is undetermined. Per germline, CDR1 SGDLS and CDR2 YYNGEE. CDR3 length: 14 residues. V dropped 0 bases and J dropped 1 base, with 7 bases sitting between them. CDR3 loop: CASSVVQSNTEAFF. The CDR3 nucleotides are TGTGCCAGCAGCGTAGTGCAGTCGAACACTGAAGCTTTCTTT. The whole variable domain, remainder taken from reference TRBV9 and TRBJ1-1, is DSGVTQTPKHLITATGQRVTLRCSPRSGDLSVYWYQQSLDQGLQFLIQYYNGEERAKGNILERFSAQQFPDLHSELNLSSLELGDSALYFCASSVVQSNTEAFFGQGTRLTVV.